The entry below gives a single T cell receptor beta chain sequence along with its context. The data stem from a study of cytomegalovirus exposure and HLA in healthy donors. Germline V gene sequence: CDR1 SEHNR, CDR2 FQNEAQ (reference sequence). Trimming took 2 bases from V and 6 from J; bases not matched to a gene: 2. This CDR3 contains 13 residues. PCR was performed using 60 Vbeta and 13 Jbeta primers. Assay: immunoSEQ multiplex PCR; the TCRdb copy retains only in-frame clones and omits some. The sample has approximately 180,000 clones, roughly three quarters seen once. The source material was PBMCs. The sequence was obtained from a woman aged 45-60 years in good health and CMV-seronegative. This chain connects TRBV7-9 to TRBJ1-1; 8 positions agree with TRBD1. The CDR3 DNA follows: TGTGCCAGCAGCTTAATGACAGGGGCTGAAGCTTTCTTT. Translation: CASSLMTGAEAFF.